This T cell receptor (beta chain) was recovered during a study of T-cell memory formation after mild COVID-19. Overall study findings and caveats: For contracting clones, CD4+ ones sat mainly in CM and EM, CD8+ in EMRA. Cross-reactive memory seemingly joined, as some responding clones were found in pre-infection memory.

This clonotype was counted only a few times. The antigen remains undetermined. The V gene end was trimmed by 5 bases and the J gene end by 1 base; junction bases not matched to a gene: 10. CDR1 and CDR2 (germline): MNHEY, SVGEGT. The CDR3 sequence is 17 residues long. Constant-segment primers were used for 5'RACE, and the resulting TCR alpha and TCR beta cDNA libraries carried sample barcodes and UMIs. TCRdb reprocessed the 5' RACE reads via MiXCR and lists one record per CDR3 protein. The sample gives about 470,000 distinct CDR3 sequences, approximately 25% of which show up once; under 15% is in the top ten.

The sample comprised PBMCs or a T cell subset sorted from them (not recorded which). This chain uses TRBV6-2 or TRBV6-3 with TRBJ2-7, with TRBD2 identical over 11 bases. The receptor was derived from an adult woman who had mild COVID-19 (a few samples of this study predate the infection). Cell type and time point are not known. The CDR3 bases are TGTGCCAGCAGTCGGACGGGACTAGCGGTCCTATCCTACGAGCAGTACTTC. Translation gives CASSRTGLAVLSYEQYF.